This T cell receptor beta chain emerged from a study of CD8+CD57+ T cells in acquired aplastic anemia. Study results and limitations: Patients versus controls showed no significant CD8+ Simpson's diversity difference.

Sequencing involved patients with CD8+CD57+ cell expansion previously shown by flow cytometry. Therapy had not been given to patients before blood sampling. There are 15 residues in the CDR3. Unmatched junction bases numbered 7, after V lost 5 bases and J lost 5 bases. Germline values: CDR1 SGHTA, CDR2 FQGTGA. TCR beta VDJ and CDR3 profiles were obtained from a genomic DNA template. From the reads, TCRdb called clonotypes with MiXCR, one entry per CDR3 protein. The sample contains approximately 100,000 distinct CDR3 sequences, around 68% of which appear only once. In regard to this clonotype: Its target is not known.

The rearrangement links TRBV7-3 to TRBJ2-1, with 9 bases aligning to TRBD2. The sequenced sample consisted of sorted CD4+, CD8+, or CD8+CD57+ T cells (not recorded which) from PBMCs. This receptor was identified in a human donor with aplastic anemia. This CDR3 reads CASSLQAGGNNEQFF. DNA for the CDR3: TGTGCCAGCAGCCTCCAGGCGGGGGGGAACAATGAGCAGTTCTTC.